Presented here are 27 T cell receptor beta chains from one specimen sequenced in a study of T-cell reconstitution after alpha-beta-depleted transplantation in children. Unique molecular identifiers were incorporated when the TCRbeta library was constructed. A single record per CDR3 protein comes from TCRdb applying MiXCR to the PCR reads. The repertoire holds 490,000 or so distinct CDR3 sequences, approximately 12% seen once, with 5% to 6% in the top ten. The source was PBMCs from the stem cell graft donor, collected from the stem cell graft. The receptor set was obtained from a human donor who donated a stem cell graft to a child with combined immunodeficiency.

This clonotype was seen at least ten times. The chain employs TRBV12-3 or TRBV12-4 and TRBJ1-6; TRBD1 aligns across 7 bases. The CDR3 is 15 amino acids. Germline trimming cut 6 bases from V and 6 bases from J; bases unmatched to any gene: 8. CDR3 nucleotide sequence: TGTGCCAGCAGGTCGACCGGGACAGCTAATTCACCCCTCCACTTT. It yields the protein CASRSTGTANSPLHF.

Of note for this clonotype: This is likely a read error, given that the CDR3 carries no conserved phenylalanine or tryptophan at its end. The chain has TRBV12-3 or TRBV12-4 and TRBJ2-2; D ambiguous. The CDR3 totals 14 residues. V shed 3 bases and J shed 2 bases, with 7 bases lying between them. DNA for the CDR3: TGTGCCAGCAGTTTGTTAGCCAACACCGGGGAGCTGTTTGTT. It is translated as CASSLLANTGELFV.

The chain joins TRBV12-3 or TRBV12-4 to TRBJ2-7, with no clear D. V gave up 0 bases and J gave up 2 bases, with 11 bases separating them. The CDR3 sequence is 15 residues long. The CDR3 loop is CASSLAGFGTYEQYF. The CDR3 DNA reads as TGTGCCAGCAGTTTAGCCGGATTCGGTACCTACGAGCAGTACTTC.

This clonotype occurred many times. The chain employs TRBV24-1 and TRBJ2-3; D call uncertain. Germline V gene data show CDR1 as KGHDR and CDR2 as SFDVKD. This CDR3 comprises 13 residues. The V and J ends lost 4 bases and 3 bases respectively, with 7 bases between them. The CDR3 reads CATSDPGTDTQYF. CDR3 DNA: TGTGCCACCAGTGACCCGGGTACAGATACGCAGTATTTT.

There are many counts of this clonotype. This sequence joins TRBV28 and TRBJ2-2; 7 bases align to TRBD1. The CDR3 is made up of 12 amino acids. V was clipped by 10 bases and J by 6 bases; unmatched bases: 5. Germline lookup yields CDR1 MDHEN and CDR2 SYDVKM. In DNA form, the CDR3 reads TGTGCCACTACAGGGGTAGCCGGGGAGCTGTTTTTT. It is translated as CATTGVAGELFF.

This clonotype turned up a few times. The gene calls are TRBV5-1 and TRBJ2-7; D remains ambiguous. The V end lost 0 bases, the J end lost 2 bases, and 12 bases lay between the germline ends. The CDR3 is 15 residues long. Germline-derived CDR1 and CDR2 are SGHRS and YFSETQ. In nucleotides, the CDR3 is TGCGCCAGCAGCTTGGCTTACGGACCCGCCTACGAGCAGTACTTC. Translation gives CASSLAYGPAYEQYF.

CDR3 sequence reads: CASSVPLRDQETQYF. CDR3 bases: TGTGCCAGCAGCGTACCTCTGCGAGACCAAGAGACCCAGTACTTC. V and J are TRBV3-1 and TRBJ2-5; unclear D gene. The V end was cut by 5 bases, the J end by 0 bases, with 13 bases between. Germline CDR1 LGHDT, CDR2 YNNKEL (reference sequence). The CDR3 is made up of 15 amino acids.

This clonotype came up a few times. This chain connects TRBV12-3 or TRBV12-4 to TRBJ2-3, with 12 bases fitting TRBD2. Trimming took 2 bases from V and 3 from J; bases not matched to a gene: 6. The CDR3 runs 17 residues. The CDR3 DNA is TGTGCCAGCAGTTTACCTAGCGGGGGGGCTAAGACAGATACGCAGTATTTT. It codes for CASSLPSGGAKTDTQYF.

In its sample, this clonotype was seen a few times. The chain has TRBV12-2 and TRBJ2-2. TRBV12-2 is a known pseudogene. The CDR3 totals 11 residues. CDR3: CASRLSGELFF. The CDR3 DNA reads as TGTGCAAGTCGCTTATCCGGGGAGCTGTTTTTT.

The chain uses TRBV5-1 and TRBJ2-3, with D possibly matching TRBD1 (6 bases). The V and J ends lost 7 bases and 3 bases respectively, with 15 bases between them. The CDR3 runs to 14 residues. Germline V gene sequence: CDR1 SGHRS, CDR2 YFSETQ. CDR3 protein: CASYDQGITDTQYF. The CDR3 DNA reads as TGCGCCAGCTACGACCAGGGGATAACAGATACGCAGTATTTT.

This rearrangement joins TRBV6-5 to TRBJ2-1; possibly TRBD2 for D (5 bases). Germline loops: CDR1 MNHEY, CDR2 SVGAGI. This CDR3 region has 16 residues. V was shortened by 2 bases and J by 10 bases, with 21 bases between the two germline ends. The DNA of the CDR3 is TGTGCCAGCAGTTACGTCGGACGGGATACTTCTCAGGAGCAGTTCTTC. This sequence encodes CASSYVGRDTSQEQFF.

The chain recombines TRBV20-1 with TRBJ2-7; D gene ambiguous. The V and J ends lost 0 bases and 3 bases respectively, with 12 bases between them. Germline V gives CDR1 DFQATT, CDR2 SNEGSKA (reference sequence). The CDR3 consists of 14 residues. The CDR3 DNA follows: TGCAGTGCTAGAGATGTAGGATTAGACTACGAGCAGTACTTC. Protein: CSARDVGLDYEQYF.

The chain uses TRBV7-9 and TRBJ2-5; TRBD2 aligns across 7 bases. Germline CDR1 is SEHNR and CDR2 is FQNEAQ (reference sequence). The CDR3 consists of 14 residues. V lost 4 bases to trimming and J lost 7 bases; unmatched junction nucleotides: 9. The CDR3: CASSSWTGGGTQYF. As DNA, the CDR3 is TGTGCCAGCAGCTCCTGGACCGGCGGGGGGACCCAGTACTTC.

This clonotype was counted ten times or more. CDR3 bases: TGTGCCAGCAGCATCGGACAGGGAAGCTCCTACGAGCAGTACTTC. Amino acid sequence: CASSIGQGSSYEQYF. The chain is built from TRBV7-8 and TRBJ2-7, with 8 bases fitting TRBD1. This CDR3 is 15 amino acids long. Germline V gene data show CDR1 as SGHVS and CDR2 as FQNEAQ. The J segment lost 0 bases and the V segment lost 5 bases, leaving 6 bases of the junction unmatched.

The chain uses TRBV12-3 or TRBV12-4 and TRBJ1-2; 7 bases are a match to TRBD1. The CDR3 has 17 residues. J was trimmed by 8 bases and V by 2 bases; bases with no gene match: 17. CDR3 nucleotides: TGTGCCAGCAGTTTAAATTGGTCGGGACAGAACCTTAGGGGCTACACCTTC. Its protein product is CASSLNWSGQNLRGYTF.

This chain uses TRBV7-8 with TRBJ1-2; D gene ambiguous. Germline CDR1 SGHVS, CDR2 FQNEAQ. V was pared by 1 base and J by 4 bases, with 7 bases between. This CDR3 comprises 13 residues. CDR3 sequence: CASSLVRSYGYTF. The CDR3 coding sequence is TGTGCCAGCAGCTTAGTTCGCAGCTATGGCTACACCTTC.

This clonotype was counted a few times. The chain employs TRBV21-1 and TRBJ2-7. TRBV21-1 is an annotated pseudogene. This CDR3 is 13 amino acids long. In DNA, the CDR3 is TGTGCCAGCAGCATAAGGTATTCTTACGAGCAGTACTTC. The encoded protein is CASSIRYSYEQYF.

This clonotype appeared many times. This chain uses TRBV10-3 with TRBJ2-7; a weak D match, TRBD2 (5 bases). V shed 3 bases and J shed 4 bases, with 7 bases lying between them. The germline CDR1 and CDR2 sequences are ENHRY and SYGVKD. This CDR3 spans 12 amino acids. CDR3 sequence (DNA): TGTGCCATCAGTGACCCGGGATACGAGCAGTACTTC. Translation gives CAISDPGYEQYF.

This clonotype was counted ten times or more. The rearrangement joins TRBV21-1 to TRBJ1-5; the table's D call, TRBD1, was not checked against the DNA. TRBV21-1 represents a pseudogene. This CDR3 comprises 17 residues. In nucleotides, the CDR3 is TGTGTACGACGCCCAACGGGGGGCGCCTTCTTTAGGCAGCCCCAGCATTTT. Its translation is CVRRPTGGAFFRQPQHF.

This clonotype was counted at least ten times. The J gene is TRBJ2-3, the V gene TRBV12-3 or TRBV12-4; a possible D gene is TRBD1 (6 bases). The ends were cut back, 6 bases at V and 1 base at J, with 20 bases in the middle. The CDR3 spans 17 residues. CDR3 amino acids: CASRRSRTGLGTDTQYF. The CDR3 DNA follows: TGTGCCAGCAGGAGATCCCGCACAGGGCTAGGCACAGATACGCAGTATTTT.

This clonotype was counted at least ten times. This rearrangement joins TRBV20-1 to TRBJ2-1; the match to TRBD1 covers 7 bases. After removal of 5 bases from V and 6 bases from J, the junction contained 1 base not matched to a gene. Germline CDR1 DFQATT, CDR2 SNEGSKA (reference sequence). The CDR3 length is 11 residues. CDR3 residues: CSAHRGNEQFF. CDR3 nucleotides: TGCAGTGCTCACAGGGGCAATGAGCAGTTCTTC.

The chain uses TRBV7-2 and TRBJ2-5; 9 positions agree with TRBD2. The J segment lost 8 bases and the V segment lost 4 bases, leaving 8 bases of the junction unmatched. The CDR3 spans 14 residues. CDR1 SGHTA and CDR2 FQGNSA come from the germline V gene. In nucleotides, the CDR3 is TGTGCCAGCAGCTCATCGCGGGAGGGGAAAACCCAGTACTTC. Its translation: CASSSSREGKTQYF.

The chain employs TRBV6-4 and TRBJ1-2, with TRBD1 identical over 9 bases. Germline V gene lookup returns CDR1 MRHNA and CDR2 SNTAGT. The V segment lost 6 bases and the J segment 2 bases; nucleotides outside the gene matches: 7. The CDR3 runs 15 residues. The CDR3 here is CASSSGQGGNYGYTF. The CDR3 DNA is TGTGCCAGCAGCTCGGGACAGGGCGGAAACTATGGCTACACCTTC.

This chain connects TRBV30 to TRBJ2-1; a possible D gene is TRBD1 (6 bases). The CDR3 spans 11 residues. Trimming took off 6 bases at V and 8 bases at J, with 11 bases between the two ends. Germline CDR1 reads GTSNPN; CDR2 reads SVGIG (reference sequence). CDR3 coding DNA: TGTGCCTGTCAACAGGGATATGAGCAGTTCTTC. Its protein is CACQQGYEQFF.

This clonotype came up many times. V usage is TRBV5-1 and J usage is TRBJ1-5; D unclear. Germline V gene data show CDR1 as SGHRS and CDR2 as YFSETQ. The CDR3 is 16 amino acids. V was shortened by 4 bases and J by 0 bases, with 14 bases between the two germline ends. The CDR3 loop is CASSPYGGYSNQPQHF. For the CDR3, the DNA is TGCGCCAGCAGCCCCTACGGCGGATATAGCAATCAGCCCCAGCATTTT.

The rearrangement uses TRBV7-6 and TRBJ1-6; D unclear. Trimming left V 5 bases short and J 5 bases short, with 10 bases between. The germline gives CDR1 SGHVS, CDR2 FNYEAQ. The CDR3 has 14 residues. The CDR3 region is CASSPWADNSPLHF. In nucleotides, the CDR3 is TGTGCCAGCAGCCCTTGGGCAGATAATTCACCCCTCCACTTT.

This sequence joins TRBV5-1 and TRBJ2-7; 12 nucleotides line up with TRBD2. Germline lookup yields CDR1 SGHRS and CDR2 YFSETQ. The CDR3 extends over 17 amino acids. The junction had 9 bases not matched to a gene; V was cut back by 2 bases and J by 3 bases. The CDR3 nucleotides are TGCGCCAGCAGCTTCGGTACTAGCGGGGGGCGGAGCTACGAGCAGTACTTC. Protein sequence: CASSFGTSGGRSYEQYF.